The 31 T cell receptor beta chains listed next were all sequenced from one sample in a study of T cell responses to AZD1222 COVID-19 vaccine. Here immunoSEQ multiplex PCR was the method, and the copy in TCRdb shows in-frame clones only, minus some. The table lists around 110,000 clones, about 92% of them singletons. Sample: peripheral blood, taken on day 0 of AZD1222 vaccination. These receptors were collected from an adult in good health.

CDR3 sequence: CASSQDGTDYNEQFF. CDR3 sequence (DNA): TGCGCCAGCAGCCAAGATGGGACAGACTACAATGAGCAGTTCTTC. The rearrangement joins TRBV4-1 to TRBJ2-1, with 7 nucleotides matching TRBD1. V was clipped by 0 bases and J by 3 bases; unmatched bases: 2. The CDR3 spans 15 residues. The germline gives CDR1 MGHRA, CDR2 YSYEKL.

The rearrangement links TRBV28 to TRBJ1-5; D remains unclear. There are 13 residues in the CDR3. Germline V CDR1 and CDR2: MDHEN, SYDVKM. Trimming left V 6 bases short and J 7 bases short, with 13 bases between. The CDR3 bases are TGTGCCAGCAGGGGAGTCGGGGAGCAGCCCCAGCATTTT. It specifies CASRGVGEQPQHF.

This clone occurred once. The genes are TRBV7-8 and TRBJ2-5; possible D gene TRBD2, 5 bases. Germline-derived CDR1 and CDR2 are SGHVS and FQNEAQ. The CDR3 has 20 amino acids. V shed 0 bases and J shed 5 bases, with 28 bases lying between them. The CDR3 nucleotides read TGTGCCAGCAGCTTAGCGCGGGTCAGGCGAACGGGGTGGATTGGTGAGACCCAGTACTTC. Residues: CASSLARVRRTGWIGETQYF.

The chain joins TRBV11-2 to TRBJ2-3; no reliable D call. Germline-derived CDR1 and CDR2 are SGHAT and FQNNGV. This CDR3 comprises 11 residues. The ends were cut back, 0 bases at V and 7 bases at J, with 2 bases in the middle. CDR3 protein: CASSLDHTQYF. Written as DNA, the CDR3 is TGTGCCAGCAGCTTAGATCATACGCAGTATTTT. The variable domain in full, with the rest retrieved from reference TRBV11-2 and TRBJ2-3, is EAGVAQSPRYKIIEKRQSVAFWCNPISGHATLYWYQQILGQGPKLLIQFQNNGVVDDSQLPKDRFSAERLKGVDSTLKIQPAKLEDSAVYLCASSLDHTQYFGPGTRLTVL.

The genes are TRBV28 and TRBJ1-2; D call uncertain. V gave up 6 bases and J gave up 4 bases, with 12 bases separating them. The CDR3 is 13 amino acids. Germline CDR1 and CDR2: MDHEN and SYDVKM. The CDR3 sequence: CASSGPHLYGYTF. The DNA for the CDR3 is TGTGCCAGCAGCGGGCCACACCTCTATGGCTACACCTTC.

This chain uses TRBV5-1 with TRBJ2-7; no firm D call. Germline V gene sequence: CDR1 SGHRS, CDR2 YFSETQ. There are 15 residues in the CDR3. The V and J ends lost 4 bases and 3 bases respectively, with 17 bases between them. The CDR3 DNA is TGCGCCAGCAGCACCCTGGACGGATTCAACTACGAGCAGTACTTC. It specifies CASSTLDGFNYEQYF.

This sequence joins TRBV10-1 and TRBJ2-5; D is perhaps TRBD1 or TRBD2 (5 bases each). Germline V gives CDR1 WNHNN, CDR2 SYGVQD (reference sequence). The length of the CDR3 is 15 residues. Trimming removed 3 bases at V and 10 bases at J, with 21 bases between. The CDR3 DNA is TGCGCCAGCAGTGAACGTATAGGGGACGCTATGGGCCAGTACTTC. Residues: CASSERIGDAMGQYF.

V gene TRBV5-1 combines with J gene TRBJ2-7; D not resolved. This CDR3 region has 14 residues. The V end lost 4 bases, the J end lost 4 bases, and 15 bases lay between the germline ends. CDR1 and CDR2 from the germline V gene are SGHRS and YFSETQ. Here the CDR3 DNA reads TGCGCCAGCAGCCTGGGATTGGTGGTATACGAGCAGTACTTC. It is translated as CASSLGLVVYEQYF.

The J gene is TRBJ1-1, the V gene TRBV18; 8 nucleotides align to TRBD1. Per the germline V gene, CDR1 is KGHSH and CDR2 is LQKENI. J gave up 7 bases and V 5 bases, and 12 bases lay outside the gene matches. The CDR3 contains 15 residues. CDR3 amino acids: CASSAQVRGLDEAFF. The CDR3 DNA is TGTGCCAGCTCAGCCCAAGTCAGGGGGCTTGATGAAGCTTTCTTT.

V gene TRBV29-1 combines with J gene TRBJ2-1; TRBD2 agrees at 14 bases. The CDR3 is 18 residues long. Losses at the gene ends were 1 base for V and 1 base for J; bases not matched to a gene: 6. Per the germline V gene, CDR1 is SQVTM and CDR2 is ANQGSEA. The CDR3 is CSVEGLAGGPSSYNEQFF. The CDR3 DNA reads as TGCAGCGTTGAAGGACTAGCGGGAGGGCCATCGTCCTACAATGAGCAGTTCTTC.

The chain uses TRBV3-1 (or the pseudogene TRBV3-2) and TRBJ1-6; the D is unclear. Trimming took 2 bases from V and 9 from J, leaving 11 bases between them. Germline loops: CDR1 LGHDT, CDR2 YNNKEL (reference sequence). The CDR3 has 14 residues. CDR3 region: CASSQFRVSSPLHF. The CDR3 DNA reads TGTGCCAGCAGCCAATTCCGTGTTAGTTCACCCCTCCACTTT.

As for this clone: Other DNA sequences in the sample encode the same CDR3. This chain links TRBV7-9 with TRBJ2-7; D remains unclear. CDR1 and CDR2 from the germline V gene are SEHNR and FQNEAQ (reference sequence). V was shortened by 2 bases and J by 0 bases, with 2 bases between the two germline ends. CDR3 length: 12 residues. This chain's CDR3 is CASSLSSYEQYF. DNA of the CDR3: TGTGCCAGCAGCTTAAGCTCCTACGAGCAGTACTTC.

CDR3 protein: CASSQEASTDTQYF. CDR3 DNA sequence: TGTGCCAGCAGCCAAGAGGCTAGCACAGATACGCAGTATTTT. The chain joins TRBV7-9 to TRBJ2-3, with D unclear. Trimming pared 5 bases from V and 0 bases from J, leaving 9 bases between. The CDR3 covers 14 residues. Germline lookup yields CDR1 SEHNR and CDR2 FQNEAQ (reference sequence). Full variable domain (remainder filled in from reference TRBV7-9 and TRBJ2-3): DTGVSQNPRHKITKRGQNVTFRCDPISEHNRLYWYRQTLGQGPEFLTYFQNEAQLEKSRLLSDRFSAERPKGSFSTLEIQRTEQGDSAMYLCASSQEASTDTQYFGPGTRLTVL.

Points on this clone: The same CDR3 is also encoded by other DNA sequences in this sample. V gene TRBV7-9 combines with J gene TRBJ1-5; D is unclear. The V gene's germline CDR1 is SEHNR and CDR2 FQNEAQ (reference sequence). Trimming stripped 1 base from V and 3 bases from J, with 7 bases between. The CDR3 totals 14 residues. CDR3 sequence: CASSLDGFNQPQHF. The CDR3 DNA reads TGTGCCAGCAGCTTAGACGGATTCAATCAGCCCCAGCATTTT.

This sequence joins TRBV28 and TRBJ1-2; D is unclear. Germline lookup yields CDR1 MDHEN and CDR2 SYDVKM. The CDR3 length is 16 residues. The V end lost 7 bases, the J end lost 7 bases, and 25 bases lay between the germline ends. CDR3: CASIPPPGSGLSGYTF. CDR3 sequence (DNA): TGTGCCAGCATCCCTCCCCCCGGTAGCGGGTTAAGTGGCTACACCTTC.

This chain connects TRBV28 to TRBJ2-2; D is unresolved. CDR3 length: 14 amino acids. V lost 3 bases and J lost 0, with 5 bases in between. Germline CDR1 and CDR2: MDHEN and SYDVKM. The CDR3 reads CASSFTPNTGELFF. DNA of the CDR3: TGTGCCAGCAGTTTCACCCCGAACACCGGGGAGCTGTTTTTT.

The CDR3 nucleotides are TGTGCCAGCAGTGATACCTTGGGCCGACAGCGCTCTGGAAACACCATATATTTT. This gives the protein CASSDTLGRQRSGNTIYF. The chain employs TRBV6-1 and TRBJ1-3; maybe TRBD1 (5 bases). Per the germline V gene, CDR1 is MNHNS and CDR2 is SASEGT. CDR3 length equals 18 residues. V dropped 3 bases and J dropped 0 bases, with 18 bases sitting between them.

The rearrangement joins TRBV19 to TRBJ2-1; 7 bases are shared with TRBD2. Germline V gene data show CDR1 as LNHDA and CDR2 as SQIVND (reference sequence). With V trimmed by 6 bases and J by 0 bases, 2 bases remained unmatched. There are 14 residues in the CDR3. The CDR3 sequence: CASRRGSSYNEQFF. The CDR3 DNA is TGTGCCAGTAGGCGGGGGAGCTCCTACAATGAGCAGTTCTTC.

The V call is TRBV28, the J call TRBJ1-1; D is unresolved. Germline V gene data show CDR1 as MDHEN and CDR2 as SYDVKM. V was cut by 1 base and J by 6 bases, with 9 bases left in between. This CDR3 is built from 13 residues. DNA of the CDR3: TGTGCCAGCAGTTTATATCGGCCTGCTGAAGCTTTCTTT. Translating it yields CASSLYRPAEAFF.

The gene calls are TRBV25-1 and TRBJ2-1; 12 bases align to TRBD1. V lost 1 base to trimming and J lost 9 bases; unmatched junction nucleotides: 4. The CDR3 runs 15 residues. Germline CDR1 MGHDK, CDR2 SYGVNS. The CDR3, as DNA: TGTGCCAGCAGTGAATGGGACAGGGGGCCCGGTGAGCAGTTCTTC. It codes for CASSEWDRGPGEQFF.

This clone was found once. This sequence joins TRBV27 and TRBJ1-4; 7 nucleotides match TRBD1. J gave up 0 bases and V 2 bases, and 12 bases lay outside the gene matches. The V gene's germline CDR1 is MNHEY and CDR2 SMNVEV (reference sequence). The CDR3 length is 19 residues. The chain's CDR3 is CASSLGPTGPEATNEKLFF. CDR3 DNA: TGTGCCAGCAGTTTAGGGCCGACAGGGCCGGAAGCAACTAATGAAAAACTGTTTTTT.

The chain couples TRBV28 to TRBJ2-5, with TRBD2 matching 13 bases. From germline, CDR1 is MDHEN and CDR2 SYDVKM. This CDR3 region has 19 residues. With 7 bases clipped from V and 5 bases from J, the junction kept 19 bases outside the gene matches. DNA of the CDR3: TGTGCCAGCACCAGAGGACTAGCGGGAGTAATAACCCGGGTGGAGACCCAGTACTTC. Its protein product is CASTRGLAGVITRVETQYF.

The genes are TRBV7-9 and TRBJ1-5, with TRBD1 as a possible D gene (6 bases). Trimming left V 1 base short and J 1 base short, with 8 bases between. This CDR3 is built from 15 residues. The germline V gene has CDR1 SEHNR and CDR2 FQNEAQ (reference sequence). CDR3 sequence reads: CASSLEQGSNQPQHF. Here the CDR3 DNA reads TGTGCCAGCAGCTTAGAACAGGGCAGCAATCAGCCCCAGCATTTT. The full variable domain, in which reference TRBV7-9 and TRBJ1-5 provide the parts outside the CDR3, is DTGVSQNPRHKITKRGQNVTFRCDPISEHNRLYWYRQTLGQGPEFLTYFQNEAQLEKSRLLSDRFSAERPKGSFSTLEIQRTEQGDSAMYLCASSLEQGSNQPQHFGDGTRLSIL.

J is TRBJ1-2 and V is TRBV27; no clear D. The CDR3 is 13 amino acids. With 6 bases removed from V and 10 bases from J, the gap between germline ends came to 18 bases. Germline assignment: CDR1 MNHEY and CDR2 SMNVEV (reference sequence). DNA of the CDR3: TGTGCCAGCAGCCCGTGGACGGATGGGGACTACACCTTC. As protein: CASSPWTDGDYTF.

This chain uses TRBV19 with TRBJ2-7; TRBD1 matches 10 bases. The CDR3 totals 13 residues. Germline assignment: CDR1 LNHDA and CDR2 SQIVND (reference sequence). Trimming removed 8 bases from V and 4 bases from J; junction bases left unmatched: 5. CDR3 nucleotides: TGTGCCAGTCGCGGGACAGGGGTGTACGAGCAGTACTTC. Translated: CASRGTGVYEQYF.

The rearrangement uses TRBV5-1 and TRBJ2-1; a weak D match, TRBD2 (6 bases). The germline V gene encodes CDR1 SGHRS and CDR2 YFSETQ. The V and J ends lost 4 bases and 4 bases respectively, with 9 bases between them. CDR3 length equals 13 residues. CDR3 DNA sequence: TGCGCCAGCAGCCTCGGAGGGTACAATGAGCAGTTCTTC. Its translation is CASSLGGYNEQFF.

The chain uses TRBV3-1 (or the pseudogene TRBV3-2) and TRBJ1-2; possibly TRBD1 for D (5 bases). The CDR3 contains 15 residues. V shed 0 bases and J shed 2 bases, with 10 bases lying between them. CDR1 is LGHDT and CDR2 is YNNKEL in the germline V gene (reference sequence). The CDR3 reads CASSQDPEGNYGYTF. The CDR3 nucleotides read TGTGCCAGCAGCCAAGACCCGGAGGGGAACTATGGCTACACCTTC.

The chain combines TRBV7-8 with TRBJ1-4; D not resolved. Trimming shortened V by 2 bases and J by 2 bases, and 6 bases separated the two germline ends. There are 14 residues in the CDR3. Per germline, CDR1 SGHVS and CDR2 FQNEAQ. This CDR3 is CASSLLWTNEKLFF. CDR3 sequence (DNA): TGTGCCAGCAGCTTATTGTGGACTAATGAAAAACTGTTTTTT.

This rearrangement joins TRBV27 to TRBJ2-7; tentative D call: TRBD2 (6 bases). The CDR3 runs to 14 residues. The germline CDR1 and CDR2 sequences are MNHEY and SMNVEV (reference sequence). V was shortened by 3 bases and J by 5 bases, with 14 bases between the two germline ends. CDR3 amino acids: CASSFDGSYNEQYF. The CDR3 DNA reads as TGTGCCAGCAGTTTTGACGGGAGTTACAACGAGCAGTACTTC.

V usage is TRBV5-4 and J usage is TRBJ2-7, with 16 bases matching TRBD2. CDR3 length equals 16 residues. Trimming took 5 bases from V and 7 from J; bases not matched to a gene: 9. The V gene's germline CDR1 is SGHNT and CDR2 YYREEE (reference sequence). This chain's CDR3 is CASRRGLAGGPGEQYF. CDR3 DNA: TGTGCCAGCAGACGGGGACTAGCGGGAGGGCCTGGAGAGCAGTACTTC.

The chain links TRBV27 to TRBJ1-6; tentatively, D is TRBD1 (6 bases). The CDR3 has 19 amino acids. CDR1 MNHEY and CDR2 SMNVEV come from the germline V gene (reference sequence). V lost 0 bases to trimming and J lost 7 bases, with 22 bases between them. CDR3 bases: TGTGCCAGCAGTTTATCCCCTTTGAGACAGGCATTAGTGAATTCACCCCTCCACTTT. Translation gives CASSLSPLRQALVNSPLHF.